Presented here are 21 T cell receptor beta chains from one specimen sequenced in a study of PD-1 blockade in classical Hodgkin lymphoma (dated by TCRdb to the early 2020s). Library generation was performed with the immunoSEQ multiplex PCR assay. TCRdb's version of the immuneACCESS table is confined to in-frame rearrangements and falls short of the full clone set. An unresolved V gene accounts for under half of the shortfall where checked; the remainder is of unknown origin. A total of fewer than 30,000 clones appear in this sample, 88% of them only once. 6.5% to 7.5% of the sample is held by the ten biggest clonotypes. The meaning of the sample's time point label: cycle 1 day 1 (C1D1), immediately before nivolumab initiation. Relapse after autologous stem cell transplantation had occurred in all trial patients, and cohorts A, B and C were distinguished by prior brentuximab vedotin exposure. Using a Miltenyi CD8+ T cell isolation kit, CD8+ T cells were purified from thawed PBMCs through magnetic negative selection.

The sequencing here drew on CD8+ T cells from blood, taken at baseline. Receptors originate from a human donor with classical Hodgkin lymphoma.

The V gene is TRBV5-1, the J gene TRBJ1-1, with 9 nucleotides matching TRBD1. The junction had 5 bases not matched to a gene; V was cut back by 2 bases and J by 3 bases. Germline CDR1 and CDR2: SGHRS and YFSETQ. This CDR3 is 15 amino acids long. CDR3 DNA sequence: TGCGCCAGCAGCTTTGGGACAGGGTCCCACACTGAAGCTTTCTTT. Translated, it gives CASSFGTGSHTEAFF.

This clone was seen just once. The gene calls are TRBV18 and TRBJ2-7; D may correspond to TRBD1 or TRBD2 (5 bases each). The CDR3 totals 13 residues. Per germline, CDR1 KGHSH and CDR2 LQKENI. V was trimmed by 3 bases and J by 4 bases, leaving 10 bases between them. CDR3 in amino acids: CASSPPEGYEQYF. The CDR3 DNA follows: TGTGCCAGCTCACCTCCCGAGGGGTACGAGCAGTACTTC.

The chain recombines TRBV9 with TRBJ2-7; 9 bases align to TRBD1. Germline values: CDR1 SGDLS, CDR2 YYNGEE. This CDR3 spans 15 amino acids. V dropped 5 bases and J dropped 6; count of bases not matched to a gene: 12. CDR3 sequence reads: CASSESGTGLGEQYF. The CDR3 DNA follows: TGTGCCAGCAGTGAATCTGGGACAGGGTTAGGCGAGCAGTACTTC.

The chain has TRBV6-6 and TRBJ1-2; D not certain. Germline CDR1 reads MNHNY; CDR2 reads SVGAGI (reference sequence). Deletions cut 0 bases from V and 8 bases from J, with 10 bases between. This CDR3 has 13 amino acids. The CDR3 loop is CASSYSISSGYTF. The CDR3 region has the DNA TGTGCCAGCAGTTACTCGATCAGCTCAGGCTACACCTTC.

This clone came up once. The CDR3 sequence is CASSPVRVRGTDTQYF. CDR3 DNA: TGTGCCAGCAGTCCCGTAAGGGTTAGAGGGACAGATACGCAGTATTTT. The rearrangement links TRBV25-1 to TRBJ2-3; D possibly corresponds to TRBD2 (5 bases). With 5 bases removed from V and 3 bases from J, the gap between germline ends came to 18 bases. CDR3 length: 16 amino acids. Germline-derived CDR1 and CDR2 are MGHDK and SYGVNS.

The CDR3 nucleotides are TGTGCCACCTTGGGGGGCAATCGTCAGGGCTACACCTTC. Protein sequence: CATLGGNRQGYTF. The chain joins TRBV6-1 to TRBJ1-2; D possibly corresponds to TRBD1 (6 bases). The CDR3 is 13 amino acids. CDR1 and CDR2 from the germline V gene are MNHNS and SASEGT. Trimming took off 10 bases at V and 8 bases at J, with 20 bases between the two ends.

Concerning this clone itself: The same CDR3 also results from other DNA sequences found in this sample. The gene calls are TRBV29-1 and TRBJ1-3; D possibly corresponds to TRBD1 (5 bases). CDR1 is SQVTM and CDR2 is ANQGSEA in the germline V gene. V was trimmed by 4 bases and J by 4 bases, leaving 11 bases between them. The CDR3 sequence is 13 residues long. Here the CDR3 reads CSVGTREGNTIYF. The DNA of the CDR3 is TGCAGCGTTGGCACCAGGGAAGGAAACACCATATATTTT.

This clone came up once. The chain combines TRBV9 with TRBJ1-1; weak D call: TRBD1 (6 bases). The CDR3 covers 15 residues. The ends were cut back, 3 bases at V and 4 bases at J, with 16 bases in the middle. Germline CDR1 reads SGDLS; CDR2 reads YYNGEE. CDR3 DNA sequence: TGTGCCAGCAGCGCACAGGGAAGAAGGGGCACTGAAGCTTTCTTT. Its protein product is CASSAQGRRGTEAFF.

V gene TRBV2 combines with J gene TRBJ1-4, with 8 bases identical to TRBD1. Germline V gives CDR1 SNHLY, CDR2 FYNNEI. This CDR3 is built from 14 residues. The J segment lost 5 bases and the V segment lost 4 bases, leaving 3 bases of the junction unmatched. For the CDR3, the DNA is TGTGCCAGCAGTGGACAGGGGAGAAATGAAAAACTGTTTTTT. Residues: CASSGQGRNEKLFF.

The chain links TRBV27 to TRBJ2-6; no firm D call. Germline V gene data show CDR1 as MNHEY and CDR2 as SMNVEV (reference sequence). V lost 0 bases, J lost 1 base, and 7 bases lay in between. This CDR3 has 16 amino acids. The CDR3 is CASSLSAFSGANVLTF. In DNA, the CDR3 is TGTGCCAGCAGTTTATCAGCGTTTTCTGGGGCCAACGTCCTGACTTTC.

This chain's CDR3 is CASSEGGTQYF. The CDR3 DNA sequence: TGTGCCAGCAGTGAAGGAGGGACCCAGTACTTC. The chain is built from TRBV6-1 and TRBJ2-5; unclear D gene. The CDR3 is made up of 11 amino acids. Trimming took off 1 base at V and 7 bases at J, with 4 bases between the two ends. Germline assignment: CDR1 MNHNS and CDR2 SASEGT.

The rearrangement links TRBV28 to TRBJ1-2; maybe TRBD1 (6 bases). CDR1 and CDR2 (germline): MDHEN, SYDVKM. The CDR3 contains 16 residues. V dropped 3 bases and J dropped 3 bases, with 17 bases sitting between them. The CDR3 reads CASSLEGGGPYYGYTF. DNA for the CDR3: TGTGCCAGCAGTTTGGAGGGGGGTGGGCCTTACTATGGCTACACCTTC.

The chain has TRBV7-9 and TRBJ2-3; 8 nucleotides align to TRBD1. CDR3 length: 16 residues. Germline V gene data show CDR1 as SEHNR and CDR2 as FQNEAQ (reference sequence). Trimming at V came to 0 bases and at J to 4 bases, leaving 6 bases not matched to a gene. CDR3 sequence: CASSLAPGTGPDTQYF. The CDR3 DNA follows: TGTGCCAGCAGCTTAGCGCCGGGGACAGGACCAGATACGCAGTATTTT.

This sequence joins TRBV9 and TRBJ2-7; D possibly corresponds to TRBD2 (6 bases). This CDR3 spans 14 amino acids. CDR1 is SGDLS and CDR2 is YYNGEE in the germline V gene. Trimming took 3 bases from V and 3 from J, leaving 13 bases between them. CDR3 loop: CASSEDSGLYEQYF. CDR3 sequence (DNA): TGTGCCAGCAGCGAAGATAGCGGCCTCTACGAGCAGTACTTC.

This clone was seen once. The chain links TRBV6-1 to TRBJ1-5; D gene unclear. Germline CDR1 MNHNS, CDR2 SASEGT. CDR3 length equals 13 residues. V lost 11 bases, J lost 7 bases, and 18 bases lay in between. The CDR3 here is CAVLRGTRQPQHF. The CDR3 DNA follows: TGTGCCGTCCTTCGGGGTACTCGACAGCCCCAGCATTTT.

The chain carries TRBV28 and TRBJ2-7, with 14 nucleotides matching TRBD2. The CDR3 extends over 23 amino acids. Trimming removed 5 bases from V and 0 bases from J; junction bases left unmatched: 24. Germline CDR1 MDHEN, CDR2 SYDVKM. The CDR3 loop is CASSPPTFTQRLAGGPVSYEQYF. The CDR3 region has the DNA TGTGCCAGCAGTCCGCCCACCTTTACCCAACGACTAGCGGGAGGGCCAGTCTCCTACGAGCAGTACTTC.

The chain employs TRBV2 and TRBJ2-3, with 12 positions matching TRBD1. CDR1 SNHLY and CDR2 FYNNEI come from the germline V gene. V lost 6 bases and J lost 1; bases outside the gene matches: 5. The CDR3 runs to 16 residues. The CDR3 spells CASRGTGGEGTDTQYF. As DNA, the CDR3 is TGTGCCAGCAGGGGGACAGGGGGCGAGGGCACAGATACGCAGTATTTT.

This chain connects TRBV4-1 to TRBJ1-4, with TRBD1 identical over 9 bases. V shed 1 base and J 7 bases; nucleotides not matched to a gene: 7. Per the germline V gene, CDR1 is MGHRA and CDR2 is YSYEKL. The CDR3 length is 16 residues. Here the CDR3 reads CASSQGPQGAGEKLFF. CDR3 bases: TGCGCCAGCAGCCAAGGGCCACAGGGGGCGGGTGAAAAACTGTTTTTT.

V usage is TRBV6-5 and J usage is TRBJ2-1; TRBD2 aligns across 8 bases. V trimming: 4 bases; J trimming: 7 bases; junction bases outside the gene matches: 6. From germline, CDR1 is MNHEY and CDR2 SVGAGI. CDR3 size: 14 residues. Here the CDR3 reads CASSSPGLGNEQFF. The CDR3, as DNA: TGTGCCAGCAGTTCGCCGGGACTAGGTAATGAGCAGTTCTTC.

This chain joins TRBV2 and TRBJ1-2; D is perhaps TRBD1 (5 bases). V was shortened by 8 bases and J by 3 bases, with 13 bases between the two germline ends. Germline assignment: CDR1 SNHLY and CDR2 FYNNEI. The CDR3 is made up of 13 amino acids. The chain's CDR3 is CASEGQGHYGYTF. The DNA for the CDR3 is TGTGCCAGCGAGGGGCAGGGACACTATGGCTACACCTTC.

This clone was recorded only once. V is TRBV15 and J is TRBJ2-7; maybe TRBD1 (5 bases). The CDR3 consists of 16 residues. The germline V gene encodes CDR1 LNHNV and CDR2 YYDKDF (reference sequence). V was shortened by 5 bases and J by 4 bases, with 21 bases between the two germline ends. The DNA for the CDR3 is TGTGCCACCAGCGCCCCCCAGGGAAAACGGCCATACGAGCAGTACTTC. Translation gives CATSAPQGKRPYEQYF.